A single sample is the source of the 23 T cell receptor beta chains below, sequenced in a study of PD-L1 blockade in urothelial cancer. The assay was immunoSEQ multiplex PCR, and TCRdb's table has in-frame clones only and misses some. The sample holds about 110,000 clones; 80% to 95% are singletons and the top ten take around 4%. Described time point: peripheral blood 6 weeks after treatment start. Sample: PBMCs, taken around atezolizumab (anti-PD-L1) treatment. The receptors were sampled from a man in his 60s with urothelial cancer.

This chain joins TRBV9 and TRBJ2-1; 7 bases are shared with TRBD2. Trimming took 4 bases from V and 2 from J; bases not matched to a gene: 0. This CDR3 spans 13 amino acids. CDR1 is SGDLS, CDR2 YYNGEE, per germline. CDR3 DNA: TGTGCCAGCAGCAGCGGGGCCTACAATGAGCAGTTCTTC. Translation gives CASSSGAYNEQFF.

The genes are TRBV5-1 and TRBJ2-5; TRBD2 matches at 9 bases. The germline CDR1 and CDR2 sequences are SGHRS and YFSETQ. This CDR3 spans 15 amino acids. With 3 bases clipped from V and 9 bases from J, the junction kept 12 bases outside the gene matches. The DNA for the CDR3 is TGCGCCAGCAGCTCGAATAGCGGGAGAGTGGCGGCCCAGTACTTC. Translation gives CASSSNSGRVAAQYF.

The chain combines TRBV27 with TRBJ1-2, with TRBD1 identical over 7 bases. From germline, CDR1 is MNHEY and CDR2 SMNVEV (reference sequence). The J segment lost 1 base and the V segment lost 5 bases, leaving 4 bases of the junction unmatched. The length of the CDR3 is 14 residues. CDR3 amino acids: CASSLQGINYGYTF. The CDR3 DNA is TGTGCCAGCAGTCTACAGGGGATTAACTATGGCTACACCTTC.

The rearrangement joins TRBV11-2 to TRBJ1-1; D gene unclear. The V and J ends lost 5 bases and 1 base respectively, with 17 bases between them. The germline CDR1 and CDR2 sequences are SGHAT and FQNNGV. CDR3 length equals 16 residues. CDR3 region: CASSLRTARGNTEAFF. Here the CDR3 DNA reads TGTGCCAGCAGCCTAAGGACCGCACGGGGGAACACTGAAGCTTTCTTT.

This chain links TRBV5-1 with TRBJ2-1; the match to TRBD2 covers 8 bases. V lost 2 bases and J lost 8; bases outside the gene matches: 18. This CDR3 spans 18 amino acids. Germline CDR1 SGHRS, CDR2 YFSETQ. The CDR3 sequence: CASSLSLGGALSFDEQFF. The CDR3, as DNA: TGCGCCAGCAGCTTAAGTCTCGGGGGGGCCCTGAGTTTCGATGAGCAGTTCTTC.

This clone was detected a few times. V usage is TRBV5-1 and J usage is TRBJ2-7; 7 bases line up with TRBD1. V gave up 4 bases and J gave up 4 bases; unmatched junction bases: 11. In germline, CDR1 is SGHRS, CDR2 YFSETQ. CDR3 size: 15 residues. This CDR3 is CASSPTPGQTYEQYF. The DNA for the CDR3 is TGCGCCAGCAGCCCAACCCCGGGACAGACGTACGAGCAGTACTTC.

A single count supports this clone. The gene calls are TRBV19 and TRBJ2-2; perhaps TRBD1 as D (5 bases). Germline CDR1 LNHDA, CDR2 SQIVND (reference sequence). The CDR3 is made up of 14 amino acids. V was pared by 2 bases and J by 6 bases, with 10 bases between. This CDR3 reads CASSIQGYAGELFF. The DNA of the CDR3 is TGTGCCAGTAGTATACAGGGTTACGCCGGGGAGCTGTTTTTT.

The V and J genes are TRBV19 and TRBJ1-5; D remains unclear. The V gene's germline CDR1 is LNHDA and CDR2 SQIVND (reference sequence). The CDR3 is 16 residues long. V was trimmed by 2 bases and J by 0 bases, leaving 11 bases between them. CDR3 nucleotides: TGTGCCAGTAGTATAAAAACATACCCTAGCAATCAGCCCCAGCATTTT. Its protein is CASSIKTYPSNQPQHF.

The DNA for the CDR3 is TGTGCCGGATCTAGCGGGGGTCACACAGATACGCAGTATTTT. Encoded protein: CAGSSGGHTDTQYF. The chain recombines TRBV19 with TRBJ2-3; 10 positions match TRBD2. Germline loops: CDR1 LNHDA, CDR2 SQIVND (reference sequence). CDR3 length: 14 amino acids. V shed 11 bases, J shed 2 bases, and the junction held 7 bases outside the gene matches.

The chain links TRBV2 to TRBJ2-7; weak D call: TRBD2 (6 bases). CDR3 length: 13 amino acids. Germline CDR1 and CDR2: SNHLY and FYNNEI. V shed 4 bases and J shed 2 bases, with 9 bases lying between them. The CDR3 sequence is CASSVEGAYEQYF. The CDR3 region has the DNA TGTGCCAGCAGTGTGGAGGGAGCCTACGAGCAGTACTTC.

This chain's CDR3 is CASSLIGTSGTRSYNEQFF. The CDR3 nucleotides are TGTGCCAGCAGCTTAATTGGGACTAGCGGGACTCGGTCCTACAATGAGCAGTTCTTC. The chain is built from TRBV5-6 and TRBJ2-1; 13 bases fit TRBD2. The germline CDR1 and CDR2 sequences are SGHDT and YYEEEE. The CDR3 contains 19 residues. V lost 2 bases, J lost 1 base, and 9 bases stayed unmatched.

This sequence joins TRBV5-1 and TRBJ2-2, with 11 bases lining up with TRBD2. Germline CDR1 reads SGHRS; CDR2 reads YFSETQ. The V gene end was trimmed by 4 bases and the J gene end by 0 bases; junction bases not matched to a gene: 11. The CDR3 is made up of 19 amino acids. The CDR3 spells CASSPQPRLAGPNTGELFF. Written as DNA, the CDR3 is TGCGCCAGCAGCCCCCAACCCCGACTAGCGGGACCGAACACCGGGGAGCTGTTTTTT. Variable domain in full (rest from reference TRBV5-1 and TRBJ2-2): KAGVTQTPRYLIKTRGQQVTLSCSPISGHRSVSWYQQTPGQGLQFLFEYFSETQRNKGNFPGRFSGRQFSNSRSEMNVSTLELGDSALYLCASSPQPRLAGPNTGELFFGEGSRLTVL.

The chain employs TRBV10-3 and TRBJ2-1; 9 bases match TRBD2. V lost 6 bases, J lost 5 bases, and 11 bases stayed unmatched. The CDR3 runs 16 residues. From germline, CDR1 is ENHRY and CDR2 SYGVKD. In nucleotides, the CDR3 is TGTGCCATCAGGAGGGGCTGGGCGGGGGGGAACAATGAGCAGTTCTTC. Translating gives CAIRRGWAGGNNEQFF.

V and J are TRBV18 and TRBJ2-5; 10 bases are a match to TRBD2. This CDR3 is built from 16 residues. Germline V lookup: CDR1 KGHSH, CDR2 LQKENI. V shed 3 bases and J 1 base; nucleotides not matched to a gene: 5. DNA for the CDR3: TGTGCCAGCTCACCCAATAGCGGGGGGACCCAAGAGACCCAGTACTTC. It yields the protein CASSPNSGGTQETQYF.

The chain links TRBV6-1 to TRBJ2-7; 7 positions match TRBD2. Germline assignment: CDR1 MNHNS and CDR2 SASEGT. The CDR3 runs to 14 residues. V was clipped by 2 bases and J by 4 bases; unmatched bases: 5. CDR3 region: CASSEMLGGYEQYF. CDR3 DNA sequence: TGTGCCAGCAGTGAAATGTTGGGGGGGTACGAGCAGTACTTC.

The gene calls are TRBV28 and TRBJ1-2; D gene unclear. V dropped 1 base and J dropped 4 bases, with 13 bases sitting between them. CDR1 and CDR2 from the germline V gene are MDHEN and SYDVKM. The CDR3 length is 15 residues. The CDR3 loop reads CASSLLGGSFYGYTF. As DNA, the CDR3 is TGTGCCAGCAGTTTATTAGGCGGGAGCTTCTATGGCTACACCTTC.

The rearrangement links TRBV30 to TRBJ2-1; possible D gene TRBD2, 6 bases. V was clipped by 2 bases and J by 10 bases, with 12 bases between them. The CDR3 is 12 amino acids. From germline, CDR1 is GTSNPN and CDR2 SVGIG (reference sequence). CDR3 protein: CAWSSLAWEQFF. As DNA, the CDR3 is TGTGCCTGGAGTTCTCTAGCGTGGGAGCAGTTCTTC.

This chain uses TRBV6-1 with TRBJ1-4; D remains unclear. Per germline, CDR1 MNHNS and CDR2 SASEGT. The CDR3 runs to 15 residues. V gave up 2 bases and J gave up 0 bases, with 7 bases separating them. In DNA form, the CDR3 reads TGTGCCAGCAGTGAACGACAAGCAACTAATGAAAAACTGTTTTTT. It is translated as CASSERQATNEKLFF.

This rearrangement joins TRBV21-1 to TRBJ1-3. TRBV21-1 is a pseudogene segment. CDR3 length: 14 residues. The CDR3 coding sequence is TGTGCCAGCCTAACGGGGAGGGAGGGAAACACCATATATTTT. It specifies CASLTGREGNTIYF.

The V call is TRBV27, the J call TRBJ2-6; 8 bases map to TRBD1. V shed 6 bases and J 0 bases; nucleotides not matched to a gene: 7. The germline V gene has CDR1 MNHEY and CDR2 SMNVEV (reference sequence). CDR3 length: 17 amino acids. CDR3 DNA sequence: TGTGCCAGCAGACCACGACAGGGGCTCTCTGGGGCCAACGTCCTGACTTTC. Translated, it gives CASRPRQGLSGANVLTF.

The rearrangement joins TRBV11-2 to TRBJ2-7, with 13 positions matching TRBD2. This CDR3 comprises 18 residues. Germline V lookup: CDR1 SGHAT, CDR2 FQNNGV. V gave up 1 base and J gave up 0 bases; unmatched junction bases: 6. The chain's CDR3 is CASSLGRTSGGRSYEQYF. DNA for the CDR3: TGTGCCAGCAGCTTAGGCAGGACTAGCGGGGGCCGCTCCTACGAGCAGTACTTC.

The rearrangement joins TRBV12-5 to TRBJ2-5; TRBD1 matches 7 bases. CDR1 is LGHNT and CDR2 is FRNRAP in the germline V gene. The CDR3 is made up of 16 amino acids. J lost 2 bases, V lost 0 bases, and 6 bases had no gene match. DNA for the CDR3: TGTGCTAGTGGTTTGGTCCCGGGACAGACACAAGAGACCCAGTACTTC. Translation: CASGLVPGQTQETQYF.

The chain couples TRBV19 to TRBJ2-3, with D possibly being TRBD1 (5 bases). The V end was cut by 3 bases, the J end by 1 base, with 8 bases between. Germline CDR1 reads LNHDA; CDR2 reads SQIVND (reference sequence). This CDR3 contains 14 residues. The CDR3 bases are TGTGCCAGTAGTATCGGACAACGCACAGATACGCAGTATTTT. This translates into CASSIGQRTDTQYF.